The table lists the clone carrying this T cell receptor beta chain with a count of one. Its specificity is not known. The entry originates in a study of shared clonotypes between healthy human individuals. Per the original methods: There were no quality scores in the junction-only immunoSEQ sequences, so filtering differed. Clones were sequenced by immunoSEQ multiplex PCR, and TCRdb holds only the in-frame ones, with some missing. V and J calls and clone size are as listed in that table; D and trimming were resolved from the DNA. The sample contains roughly 640,000 clones, more than 95% of which appear only once. Overall study findings and caveats: Depth was large, yet rarefaction showed that sorted-subset sequencing was incomplete. Clonotype sharing across a few donors was observed for 4.5% to 6.5% of naive CD4 clonotypes. Non-shared clonotypes displayed generation probabilities falling below those of clonotypes present in all four donors.

V dropped 4 bases and J dropped 4; count of bases not matched to a gene: 9. This CDR3 spans 15 amino acids. Germline loops: CDR1 MNHEY, CDR2 SMNVEV (reference sequence). The sequencing sample was made of naive CD4+ T cells sorted from blood. Subset described: CD45RA+ positively selected. The sequence derives from a woman between 25 and 40 years old in good health. The genes are TRBV27 and TRBJ1-2; 7 bases line up with TRBD1. In DNA form, the CDR3 reads TGTGCCAGCAGTTCCCGACAGGGTCTGTTCTATGGCTACACCTTC. It codes for CASSSRQGLFYGYTF.